This T cell receptor (beta chain) was profiled in a study of CD8+ T cells in alopecia areata. Overall study results and limits: Scalp repertoires also include resident alphabeta T cells from normal skin. Compared with normal scalp, lesional scalp had higher clonality and more expanded CD8+ clones. Scalp clonality and expanded CD8+ clones among the top 100 were significantly decreased by tofacitinib.

The CDR3 consists of 16 residues. Germline V gene data show CDR1 as SGHNT and CDR2 as YYREEE (reference sequence). Trimming took 5 bases from V and 8 from J; bases not matched to a gene: 17. Treatment meaning: oral pan-JAK inhibitor, 5-10 mg twice daily. Comment on this clone: Antigen: not known.

Sequencing templates came from extracted RNA that was reverse transcribed into cDNA. Here immunoSEQ multiplex PCR was the method, and the copy in TCRdb shows in-frame clones only, minus some. The sample yields about 210,000 clones, roughly 44% seen once. The sequence was collected from a human donor with alopecia areata. The J gene is TRBJ2-3, the V gene TRBV5-4, with 7 bases matching TRBD2. Sequencing was performed on CD4+ T cells sorted from blood, taken at approximately week 39, from a patient treated with tofacitinib. The CDR3 DNA reads as TGTGCCAGCAGGGGGGGGACTCCTAACCCTCGAGGTACGCAGTATTTT. As protein: CASRGGTPNPRGTQYF.